These 2 T cell receptor beta chains share one sample of origin, sequenced in a study of T cell repertoires in cytomegalovirus infection (dated by TCRdb to about 2019). Sequencing used an Illumina HiSeq 1500. TCRdb trimmed the raw reads at Q25, called clones with MiXCR and kept productive beta chains. CDR3 protein duplicates are merged, each entry listing the most common genes and DNA. For this sample there are 110,000 to 150,000 distinct CDR3 sequences; over 25% appear just once. The top ten clones comprise around 50% of the sample. Interpreted using the paper, the treatment or condition label stands for: in vitro stimulation with specific CMV peptide epitopes to enrich CMV-specific T cells. The antigens these receptors bind are not known. The material sequenced was CD8+ T cells from cultured PBMCs, taken from culture after CMV antigen stimulation. These receptors were obtained from a human donor in good health (CMV status not recorded). Some clones in this sample may be carry-over from other donors' samples.

The V and J genes are TRBV27 and TRBJ2-3; tentatively, D is TRBD2 (5 bases). Trimming took off 5 bases at V and 8 bases at J, with 11 bases between the two ends. The CDR3 totals 12 residues. Germline CDR1 MNHEY, CDR2 SMNVEV (reference sequence). CDR3 nucleotide sequence: TGTGCCAGCAGTACCGGACTCGCTACGCAGTATTTT. Its translation: CASSTGLATQYF.

This clonotype came up once. The chain combines TRBV5-1 with TRBJ2-3; 8 nucleotides align to TRBD1. The CDR3 consists of 16 residues. J lost 0 bases, V lost 0 bases, and 3 bases had no gene match. Germline V gene data show CDR1 as SGHRS and CDR2 as YFSETQ. For the CDR3, the DNA is TGCGCCAGCAGCTTGGGACAGGGGAGAAGCACAGATACGCAGTATTTT. Translated, it gives CASSLGQGRSTDTQYF.